The 20 T cell receptor beta chains in this list originate from one sample, sequenced in a study of T cell responses to AZD1222 COVID-19 vaccine. The protocol was immunoSEQ multiplex PCR, while the TCRdb copy is restricted to in-frame clones and leaves out a portion. There are 100,000 or so clones in the sample; about 89% occur only once, and over 4% lies in the top ten. The input for sequencing was peripheral blood, taken on day 0 of MenACWY control vaccination. The receptor source for this set is an adult in good health.

The J gene is TRBJ1-2, the V gene TRBV7-9; TRBD1 is a possible D gene (5 bases). The CDR3 is 12 amino acids. Germline CDR1 reads SEHNR; CDR2 reads FQNEAQ (reference sequence). Between the trimmed V and J ends, which lost 5 bases and 6 bases, there was a span of 10 bases. CDR3 sequence: CASSRSGDGYTF. CDR3 sequence (DNA): TGTGCCAGCAGCCGGTCGGGGGATGGCTACACCTTC.

This clone has just a few counts. The chain carries TRBV7-2 and TRBJ1-3; D is possibly TRBD1 (6 bases). The germline V gene encodes CDR1 SGHTA and CDR2 FQGNSA. The CDR3 sequence is 16 residues long. V dropped 1 base and J dropped 4 bases, with 14 bases sitting between them. CDR3: CASSLEGTSGGNTIYF. For the CDR3, the DNA is TGTGCCAGCAGCTTAGAAGGGACATCAGGAGGAAACACCATATATTTT.

The V call is TRBV2, the J call TRBJ2-7, with D perhaps TRBD2 (6 bases). CDR1 is SNHLY, CDR2 FYNNEI, per germline. This CDR3 is built from 14 residues. Trimming took off 3 bases at V and 2 bases at J, with 11 bases between the two ends. Here the CDR3 DNA reads TGTGCCAGCAGTGATGCGGGACCGACCTACGAGCAGTACTTC. Amino acid sequence: CASSDAGPTYEQYF.

This chain connects TRBV18 to TRBJ1-1, with D uncertain. Per the germline V gene, CDR1 is KGHSH and CDR2 is LQKENI. V lost 3 bases, J lost 3 bases, and 8 bases lay in between. This CDR3 contains 13 residues. CDR3 nucleotides: TGTGCCAGCTCACCTTTAGAGGACACTGAAGCTTTCTTT. Its protein is CASSPLEDTEAFF.

The chain employs TRBV7-2 and TRBJ2-1, with D perhaps matching TRBD2 (5 bases). From germline, CDR1 is SGHTA and CDR2 FQGNSA. The ends were cut back, 2 bases at V and 2 bases at J, with 10 bases in the middle. This CDR3 comprises 15 residues. CDR3 residues: CASSLLSGTYNEQFF. CDR3 DNA: TGTGCCAGCAGCTTACTCTCGGGGACCTACAATGAGCAGTTCTTC. The full variable domain, with the rest looked up from reference TRBV7-2 and TRBJ2-1, is GAGVSQSPSNKVTEKGKDVELRCDPISGHTALYWYRQSLGQGLEFLIYFQGNSAPDKSGLPSDRFSAERTGGSVSTLTIQRTQQEDSAVYLCASSLLSGTYNEQFFGPGTRLTVL.

The genes are TRBV11-2 and TRBJ2-3; 12 bases map to TRBD2. CDR1 and CDR2 (germline): SGHAT, FQNNGV. V trimming: 5 bases; J trimming: 2 bases; junction bases outside the gene matches: 8. This CDR3 has 17 amino acids. CDR3 DNA sequence: TGTGCCAGCAGCCTCCGACTAGCGGGGGCCCCCACAGATACGCAGTATTTT. Translated: CASSLRLAGAPTDTQYF.

The V and J genes are TRBV7-9 and TRBJ2-2, with 8 nucleotides matching TRBD1. Losses at the gene ends were 5 bases for V and 6 bases for J; bases not matched to a gene: 8. This CDR3 contains 15 residues. Germline lookup yields CDR1 SEHNR and CDR2 FQNEAQ (reference sequence). The CDR3 sequence: CASSPSIQGAGELFF. CDR3 in DNA: TGTGCCAGCAGCCCGTCCATACAGGGGGCCGGGGAGCTGTTTTTT. The full variable domain, rest sourced from reference TRBV7-9 and TRBJ2-2, is DTGVSQNPRHKITKRGQNVTFRCDPISEHNRLYWYRQTLGQGPEFLTYFQNEAQLEKSRLLSDRFSAERPKGSFSTLEIQRTEQGDSAMYLCASSPSIQGAGELFFGEGSRLTVL.

The chain combines TRBV27 with TRBJ2-7, with a tentative D call TRBD1 (5 bases). The germline gives CDR1 MNHEY, CDR2 SMNVEV (reference sequence). CDR3 length: 15 amino acids. V lost 5 bases and J lost 3, with 17 bases in between. DNA for the CDR3: TGTGCCAGCAGTCAAACCTGGACACAGAGCTACGAGCAGTACTTC. It yields the protein CASSQTWTQSYEQYF.

This clone was seen a handful of times. The chain is built from TRBV4-1 and TRBJ2-1; 8 nucleotides align to TRBD2. The germline gives CDR1 MGHRA, CDR2 YSYEKL. CDR3 size: 18 residues. With V trimmed by 9 bases and J by 7 bases, 23 bases remained unmatched. DNA for the CDR3: TGCGCCAGTTTCGGGAGTAAAGCGGGAGATGTTAGAGTGAATGAGCAGTTCTTC. Amino acids: CASFGSKAGDVRVNEQFF.

The chain has TRBV7-6 and TRBJ1-1, with D maybe TRBD1 (5 bases). Germline V gene lookup returns CDR1 SGHVS and CDR2 FNYEAQ. V gave up 3 bases and J gave up 1 base, with 12 bases separating them. This CDR3 has 15 amino acids. The CDR3: CASSFAGLQNTEAFF. CDR3 DNA sequence: TGTGCCAGCAGCTTCGCGGGACTCCAGAACACTGAAGCTTTCTTT. Variable domain in full (rest from reference TRBV7-6 and TRBJ1-1): GAGVSQSPRYKVTKRGQDVALRCDPISGHVSLYWYRQALGQGPEFLTYFNYEAQQDKSGLPNDRFSAERPEGSISTLTIQRTEQRDSAMYRCASSFAGLQNTEAFFGQGTRLTVV.

V is TRBV5-1 and J is TRBJ2-1; 7 bases match TRBD1. V gave up 3 bases and J gave up 6 bases; unmatched junction bases: 6. The germline V gene has CDR1 SGHRS and CDR2 YFSETQ. The CDR3 length is 14 residues. CDR3 in DNA: TGCGCCAGCAGCTCAGGGGGTTCCCCCAATGAGCAGTTCTTC. It specifies CASSSGGSPNEQFF.

The chain employs TRBV18 and TRBJ2-1, with D unclear. V lost 3 bases and J lost 0, with 9 bases in between. The length of the CDR3 is 15 residues. Germline loops: CDR1 KGHSH, CDR2 LQKENI. CDR3 nucleotide sequence: TGTGCCAGCTCACCCGGGTTTGGCTCCTACAATGAGCAGTTCTTC. It specifies CASSPGFGSYNEQFF.

The chain combines TRBV27 with TRBJ1-1; TRBD1 matches 7 bases. Germline V lookup: CDR1 MNHEY, CDR2 SMNVEV (reference sequence). The V segment lost 0 bases and the J segment 5 bases; nucleotides outside the gene matches: 6. The CDR3 runs to 15 residues. The CDR3 is CASSLSIGGETEAFF. Written as DNA, the CDR3 is TGTGCCAGCAGTTTATCGATAGGGGGCGAAACTGAAGCTTTCTTT.

The chain is built from TRBV3-1 (or the pseudogene TRBV3-2) and TRBJ1-1, with 8 bases that match TRBD1. The V gene end was trimmed by 2 bases and the J gene end by 6 bases; junction bases not matched to a gene: 23. This CDR3 spans 20 amino acids. Germline CDR1 is LGHDT and CDR2 is YNNKEL (reference sequence). CDR3 sequence reads: CASSQWSVGQGALAVPEAFF. The CDR3 bases are TGTGCCAGCAGCCAATGGTCAGTGGGGCAGGGGGCCCTCGCGGTCCCTGAAGCTTTCTTT.

The chain couples TRBV28 to TRBJ2-7, with a possible D match to TRBD1 (6 bases). Trimming took 6 bases from V and 3 from J, leaving 15 bases between them. The CDR3 spans 14 residues. The germline gives CDR1 MDHEN, CDR2 SYDVKM. CDR3 coding DNA: TGTGCCAGCAGCCGCCGGGACAATATCTACGAGCAGTACTTC. Translating it yields CASSRRDNIYEQYF.

The rearrangement joins TRBV28 to TRBJ1-1, with 7 bases identical to TRBD1. The V gene end was trimmed by 6 bases and the J gene end by 4 bases; junction bases not matched to a gene: 8. Germline values: CDR1 MDHEN, CDR2 SYDVKM. This CDR3 has 14 amino acids. In DNA form, the CDR3 reads TGTGCCAGCAGACCCCAGGGGGGGGTCACTGAAGCTTTCTTT. It yields the protein CASRPQGGVTEAFF.

This clone was detected a few times. This chain links TRBV27 with TRBJ1-3; D unresolved. V lost 3 bases, J lost 4 bases, and 7 bases lay in between. Germline-derived CDR1 and CDR2 are MNHEY and SMNVEV (reference sequence). The CDR3 has 13 amino acids. CDR3 nucleotides: TGTGCCAGCAGTTTGCGCGGGGGAAACACCATATATTTT. This codes for CASSLRGGNTIYF.

DNA for the CDR3: TGTGCCAGCAGCCCGGGGTGGGCCGAGCAGTACTTC. This encodes CASSPGWAEQYF. The J gene is TRBJ2-7, the V gene TRBV13, with TRBD2 as a possible D gene (5 bases). The CDR3 has 12 amino acids. CDR1 and CDR2 (germline): PRHDT, FYEKMQ (reference sequence). V lost 5 bases and J lost 6, with 11 bases in between. Full variable domain (missing parts from reference TRBV13 and TRBJ2-7): AAGVIQSPRHLIKEKRETATLKCYPIPRHDTVYWYQQGPGQDPQFLISFYEKMQSDKGSIPDRFSAQQFSDYHSELNMSSLELGDSALYFCASSPGWAEQYFGPGTRLTVT.

The rearrangement links TRBV4-2 to TRBJ2-1, with D possibly called TRBD1 or TRBD2 (5 bases each). The CDR3 runs 17 residues. The V gene's germline CDR1 is LGHNA and CDR2 YNFKEQ. Trimming cost V 0 bases and J 2 bases, with 14 bases left between them. The CDR3 sequence: CASSQDRGPRAYNEQFF. The CDR3 coding sequence is TGTGCCAGCAGCCAAGATCGGGGCCCCAGGGCCTACAATGAGCAGTTCTTC.

This clone was detected only once. The chain employs TRBV11-2 and TRBJ2-1, with D uncertain. This CDR3 has 15 residues. V dropped 5 bases and J dropped 0 bases, with 11 bases sitting between them. The germline CDR1 and CDR2 sequences are SGHAT and FQNNGV. The CDR3 reads CASSPRGLSYNEQFF. The CDR3 nucleotides read TGTGCCAGCAGCCCGAGAGGCCTCTCCTACAATGAGCAGTTCTTC.